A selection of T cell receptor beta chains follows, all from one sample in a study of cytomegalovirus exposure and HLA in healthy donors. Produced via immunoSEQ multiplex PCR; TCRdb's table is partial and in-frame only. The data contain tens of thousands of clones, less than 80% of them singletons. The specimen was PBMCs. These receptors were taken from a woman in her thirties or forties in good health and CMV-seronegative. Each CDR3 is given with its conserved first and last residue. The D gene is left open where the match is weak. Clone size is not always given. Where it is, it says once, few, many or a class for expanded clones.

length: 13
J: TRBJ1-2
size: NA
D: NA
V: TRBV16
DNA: TGTGCCAGCAGCCAATCCCCGTTTGATGGCTACACCTTC
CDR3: CASSQSPFDGYTF

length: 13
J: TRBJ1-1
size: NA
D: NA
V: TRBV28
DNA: TGTGCCAGCAGCTATCCCACCAACACTGAAGCTTTCTTT
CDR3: CASSYPTNTEAFF

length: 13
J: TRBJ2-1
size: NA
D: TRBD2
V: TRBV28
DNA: TGTGCCAGCAGAGGACTAGCGGAAAATGAGCAGTTCTTC
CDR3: CASRGLAENEQFF

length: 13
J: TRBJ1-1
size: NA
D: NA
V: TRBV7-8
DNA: TGTGCCAGCAGCCTACAGGGCAACACTGAAGCTTTCTTT
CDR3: CASSLQGNTEAFF

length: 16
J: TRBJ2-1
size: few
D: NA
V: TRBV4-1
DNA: TGCGCCAGCAGCCACCCACCAAAACAAGTTTACAATGAGCAGTTCTTC
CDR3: CASSHPPKQVYNEQFF

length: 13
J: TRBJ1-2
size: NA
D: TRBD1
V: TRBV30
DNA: TGTGCCTGGAGTGCCGGGACAGGGTGTGGCTACACCTTC
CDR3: CAWSAGTGCGYTF

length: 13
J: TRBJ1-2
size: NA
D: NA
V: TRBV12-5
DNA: TGTGCTAGTGCCGAGCGGGTCAGGGATGGCTACACCTTC
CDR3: CASAERVRDGYTF

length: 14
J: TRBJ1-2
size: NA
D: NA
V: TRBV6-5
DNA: TGTGCCAGCTCGGCTGACAGGCAATACTATGGCTACACCTTC
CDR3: CASSADRQYYGYTF

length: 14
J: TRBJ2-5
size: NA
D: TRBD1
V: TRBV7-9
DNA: TGTGCCAGCAGCCCTGGGACAGCACAAGAGACCCAGTACTTC
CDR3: CASSPGTAQETQYF

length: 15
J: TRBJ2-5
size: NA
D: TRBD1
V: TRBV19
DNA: TGTGCCAGTAGCAAGGGACAGGGGGGAGCAGAGACCCAGTACTTC
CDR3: CASSKGQGGAETQYF

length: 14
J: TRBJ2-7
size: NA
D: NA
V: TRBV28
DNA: TGTGCCAGCAGTTTATCCCCTCCTAGCTACGAGCAGTACTTC
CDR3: CASSLSPPSYEQYF

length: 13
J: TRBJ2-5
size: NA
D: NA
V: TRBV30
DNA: TGTGCCTGGAGCCCAGGGTACCGAGAGACCCAGTACTTC
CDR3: CAWSPGYRETQYF

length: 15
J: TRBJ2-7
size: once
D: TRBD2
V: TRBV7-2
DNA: TGTGCCAGCAGCGAATCGGGACTAGCGGACTACGAGCAGTACTTC
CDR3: CASSESGLADYEQYF

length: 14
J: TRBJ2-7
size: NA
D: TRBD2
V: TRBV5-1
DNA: TGCGCCAGCAGCCACGGGACTAGCGGTTCCGAGCAGTACTTC
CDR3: CASSHGTSGSEQYF

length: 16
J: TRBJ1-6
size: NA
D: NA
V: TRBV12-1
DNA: TGTGCCAGAGGATTCGGAGGGGAACAGAGGAATTCACCCCTCCACTTT
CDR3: CARGFGGEQRNSPLHF

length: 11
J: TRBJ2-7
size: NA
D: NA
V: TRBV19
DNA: TGTGCCAGTAGTTCAACATACGAGCAGTACTTC
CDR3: CASSSTYEQYF

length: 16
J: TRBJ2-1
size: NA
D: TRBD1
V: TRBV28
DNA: TGTGCCAGCAGTTTATCCACAGGGGGGACCTACAATGAGCAGTTCTTC
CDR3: CASSLSTGGTYNEQFF